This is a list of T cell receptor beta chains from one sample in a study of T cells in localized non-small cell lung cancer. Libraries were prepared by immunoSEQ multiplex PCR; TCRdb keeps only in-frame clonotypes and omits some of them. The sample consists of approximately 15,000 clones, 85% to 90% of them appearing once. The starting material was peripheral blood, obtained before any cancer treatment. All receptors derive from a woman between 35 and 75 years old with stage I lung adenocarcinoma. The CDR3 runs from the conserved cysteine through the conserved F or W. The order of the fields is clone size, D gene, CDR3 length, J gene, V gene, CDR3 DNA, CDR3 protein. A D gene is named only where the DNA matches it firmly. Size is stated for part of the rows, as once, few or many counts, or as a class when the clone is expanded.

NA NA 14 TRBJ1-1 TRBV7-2 TGTGCCAGCAGCTTAGGTTTAGTGGGAAATGAAGCTTTCTTT CASSLGLVGNEAFF
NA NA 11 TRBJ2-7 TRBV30 TGTGCCTGGATTAACTCCTACGAGCAGTACTTC CAWINSYEQYF
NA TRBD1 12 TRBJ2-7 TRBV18 TGTGCCAGCGGGGACAGGGGGCTCGAGCAGTACTTC CASGDRGLEQYF
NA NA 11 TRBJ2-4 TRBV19 TGTGCCAGTAGTATAGTGGGATATCAGTACTTC CASSIVGYQYF
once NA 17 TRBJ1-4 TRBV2 TGTGCCAGCTTATTCGGGGGAGCCCGACCCGAGAATGAAAAACTGTTTTTT CASLFGGARPENEKLFF
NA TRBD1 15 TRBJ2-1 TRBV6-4 TGTGCCAGCAGTGACAGGACAGGGGGCTACAATGAGCAGTTCTTC CASSDRTGGYNEQFF
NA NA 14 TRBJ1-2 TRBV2 TGTGCCAGCAGTCAACTACTAGGGGTCAATGGCTACACCTTC CASSQLLGVNGYTF
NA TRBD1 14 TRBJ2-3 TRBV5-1 TGCGCCAGCAGCCACGGGACAGGGCGAGATACGCAGTATTTT CASSHGTGRDTQYF
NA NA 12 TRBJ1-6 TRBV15 TGTGCCACCAGCCCCCCTGGAAATCCCCTCCACTTT CATSPPGNPLHF
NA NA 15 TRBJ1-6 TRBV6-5 TGTGCCAGCAGTTACTCCGGACGGATTAATTCACCCCTCCACTTT CASSYSGRINSPLHF
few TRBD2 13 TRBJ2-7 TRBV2 TGTGCCAGCACTTGGGGGGGGAGCTACGAGCAGTACTTC CASTWGGSYEQYF
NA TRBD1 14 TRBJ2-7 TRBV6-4 TGTGCCAGCAGCCCCAACCGGGACAGGTCCGAGCAGTACTTC CASSPNRDRSEQYF
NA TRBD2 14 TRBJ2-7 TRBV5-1 TGCGCCAGCAGCTTCACTAGCGGTTCCTACGAGCAGTACTTC CASSFTSGSYEQYF
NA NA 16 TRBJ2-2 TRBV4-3 TGCGCCAGCAGCCAAGAAGCGACGGCTAACACCGGGGAGCTGTTTTTT CASSQEATANTGELFF
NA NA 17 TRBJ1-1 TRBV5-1 TGCGCCAGCAGCTTGGCCGGGAGGGTGGGCATGAACACTGAAGCTTTCTTT CASSLAGRVGMNTEAFF
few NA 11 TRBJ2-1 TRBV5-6 TGTGCCAGCAGCTTTTCGAATGAGCAGTTCTTC CASSFSNEQFF
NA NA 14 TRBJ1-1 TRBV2 TGTGCCAGCAAAACAGGGACCCTGAACACTGAAGCTTTCTTT CASKTGTLNTEAFF
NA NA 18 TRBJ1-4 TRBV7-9 TGTGCCAGCAGCCATCTCCAAAAAACCAGGGGAACTAATGAAAAACTGTTTTTT CASSHLQKTRGTNEKLFF
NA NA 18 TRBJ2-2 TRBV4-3 TGCGCCAGCAGCCAAGCCCTAGTGTCCCACACGAACACCGGGGAGCTGTTTTTT CASSQALVSHTNTGELFF
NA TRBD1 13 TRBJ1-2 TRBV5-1 TGCGCCAGCGCCACAGGGGGTGACTATGGCTACACCTTC CASATGGDYGYTF
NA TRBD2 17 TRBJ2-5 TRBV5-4 TGTGCCAGCAGCGGCGGACAGACGGGGGGGCTCCAAGAGACCCAGTACTTC CASSGGQTGGLQETQYF
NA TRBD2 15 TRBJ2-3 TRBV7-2 TGTGCCAGCAGCTTAGTAGCGGGGGAAACAGATACGCAGTATTTT CASSLVAGETDTQYF
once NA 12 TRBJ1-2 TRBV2 TGTGCCAGTTCCCAGAAAAACTATGGCTACACCTTC CASSQKNYGYTF
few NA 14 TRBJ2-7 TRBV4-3 TGCGCCAGCAGCCAATGGACTTCCCAATACGAGCAGTACTTC CASSQWTSQYEQYF
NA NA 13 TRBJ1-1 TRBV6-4 TGTGCCAGCAGTGCACAGTTGAACACTGAAGCTTTCTTT CASSAQLNTEAFF
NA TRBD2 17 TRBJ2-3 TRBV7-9 TGTGCCAGCAGTTCCCGACTAGCGGGGGGGCTGAGAGATACGCAGTATTTT CASSSRLAGGLRDTQYF
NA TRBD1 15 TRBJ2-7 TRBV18 TGTGCCAGCTCACCTGCCGGGACAGGGTCGTACGAGCAGTACTTC CASSPAGTGSYEQYF
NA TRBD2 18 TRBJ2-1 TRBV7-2 TGTGCCAGCAGCTTAGCGGAAAGCGGGGGGGTTTCCTACAATGAGCAGTTCTTC CASSLAESGGVSYNEQFF
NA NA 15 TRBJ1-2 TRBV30 TGTGCCTGGAGTACACACTCCCGGGGGTATTCTGGCTACACCTTC CAWSTHSRGYSGYTF
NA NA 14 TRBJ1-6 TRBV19 TGTGCCAGTAGTTTACGGCAGGGAAGTTCACCCCTCCACTTT CASSLRQGSSPLHF
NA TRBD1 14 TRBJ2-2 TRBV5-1 TGCGCCAGCAGCTCTTACAGGGGGCAGGGGGAGCTGTTTTTT CASSSYRGQGELFF
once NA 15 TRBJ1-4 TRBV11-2 TGTGCCAGCTCTGTGTCATGGGGAAACTTTGGGAAACTGTTTTTT CASSVSWGNFGKLFF
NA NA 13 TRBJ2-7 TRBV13 TGTGCCAGCAGCTGGGGTAACTCCTACGAGCAGTACTTC CASSWGNSYEQYF
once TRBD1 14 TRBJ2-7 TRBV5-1 TGCGCCAGCAGCGAGCGACAGGGGGCCTACGAGCAGTACTTC CASSERQGAYEQYF
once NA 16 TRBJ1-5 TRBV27 TGTGCCAGCAGCCTAATTATCGGGGGGGGGAATCAGCCCCAGCATTTT CASSLIIGGGNQPQHF
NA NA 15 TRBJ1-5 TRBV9 TGTGCCAGCAGCGTAGGCACAGTACAGGGTCAGCCCCAGCATTTT CASSVGTVQGQPQHF
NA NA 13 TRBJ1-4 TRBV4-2 TGTGCCAGCAGCCAAGATCAAAAGGAAAAACTGTTTTTT CASSQDQKEKLFF
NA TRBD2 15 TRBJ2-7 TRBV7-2 TGTGCCAGCAGCCGACTAGCGGGGGAGACCTACGAGCAGTACTTC CASSRLAGETYEQYF
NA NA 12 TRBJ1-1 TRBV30 TGTGCCTGGAGTTGGGGGGACGGTGAAGCTTTCTTT CAWSWGDGEAFF
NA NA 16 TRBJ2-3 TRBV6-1 TGTGCCAGCAGTGAAGCGGAGCTTAGCGGATTCTATACGCAGTATTTT CASSEAELSGFYTQYF
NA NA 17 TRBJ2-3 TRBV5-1 TGCGCCAGCAGCTTGTTCTTAACAGGGACTAGCACAGATACGCAGTATTTT CASSLFLTGTSTDTQYF
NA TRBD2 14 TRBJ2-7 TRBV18 TGTGCCAGCTCCCTTGGGGGGGTCGGCCACGAGCAGTACTTC CASSLGGVGHEQYF